The 4 T cell receptor beta chains given below trace back to one sample, sequenced in a study of cytomegalovirus exposure and HLA in healthy donors. 13 Jbeta primers and 60 Vbeta primers were used for the PCR. Assay used: immunoSEQ multiplex PCR; TCRdb lists only in-frame clones, some missing. The sample yields more than 85,000 clones, 63% seen once. The sequenced sample consisted of PBMCs. These receptors were collected from a human donor in good health.

J is TRBJ2-2 and V is TRBV27; D remains unclear. This CDR3 is 12 amino acids long. Deletions cut 3 bases from V and 7 bases from J, with 6 bases between. The germline gives CDR1 MNHEY, CDR2 SMNVEV (reference sequence). CDR3 in amino acids: CASSFRIGELFF. CDR3 bases: TGTGCCAGCAGTTTTAGAATCGGGGAGCTGTTTTTT.

The J gene is TRBJ2-7, the V gene TRBV28; D might be TRBD1 (5 bases). The germline CDR1 and CDR2 sequences are MDHEN and SYDVKM. Trimming shortened V by 4 bases and J by 3 bases, and 19 bases separated the two germline ends. The CDR3 spans 16 residues. CDR3 residues: CASSSQKTETLYEQYF. The CDR3 nucleotides read TGTGCCAGCAGTTCCCAAAAGACAGAAACTCTCTACGAGCAGTACTTC.

The chain links TRBV19 to TRBJ2-7, with D perhaps matching TRBD2 (5 bases). The CDR3 runs to 13 residues. CDR1 is LNHDA, CDR2 SQIVND, per germline (reference sequence). V dropped 5 bases and J dropped 6 bases, with 14 bases sitting between them. This chain's CDR3 is CASSYTSFSEQYF. CDR3 nucleotides: TGTGCCAGTAGTTATACTAGTTTTAGCGAGCAGTACTTC.

V and J are TRBV5-4 and TRBJ1-1; D call uncertain. V gave up 1 base and J gave up 0 bases, with 10 bases separating them. The germline V gene encodes CDR1 SGHNT and CDR2 YYREEE (reference sequence). CDR3 length equals 15 residues. The CDR3 loop reads CASSLQARVNTEAFF. The CDR3 DNA sequence: TGTGCCAGCAGCTTGCAAGCGAGGGTGAACACTGAAGCTTTCTTT. The whole variable domain, remainder taken from reference TRBV5-4 and TRBJ1-1, is ETGVTQSPTHLIKTRGQQVTLRCSSQSGHNTVSWYQQALGQGPQFIFQYYREEENGRGNFPPRFSGLQFPNYSSELNVNALELDDSALYLCASSLQARVNTEAFFGQGTRLTVV.